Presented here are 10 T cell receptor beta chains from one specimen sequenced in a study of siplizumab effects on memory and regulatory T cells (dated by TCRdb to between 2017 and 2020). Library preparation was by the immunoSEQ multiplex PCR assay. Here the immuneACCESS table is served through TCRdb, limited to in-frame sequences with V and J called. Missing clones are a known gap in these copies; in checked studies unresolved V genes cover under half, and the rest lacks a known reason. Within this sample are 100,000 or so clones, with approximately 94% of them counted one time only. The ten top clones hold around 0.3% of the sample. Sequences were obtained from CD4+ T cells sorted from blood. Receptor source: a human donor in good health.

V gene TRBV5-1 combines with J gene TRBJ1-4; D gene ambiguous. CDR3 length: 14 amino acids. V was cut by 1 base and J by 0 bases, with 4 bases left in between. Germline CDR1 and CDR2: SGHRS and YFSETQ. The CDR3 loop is CASSLSATNEKLFF. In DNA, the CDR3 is TGCGCCAGCAGCTTGTCAGCAACTAATGAAAAACTGTTTTTT.

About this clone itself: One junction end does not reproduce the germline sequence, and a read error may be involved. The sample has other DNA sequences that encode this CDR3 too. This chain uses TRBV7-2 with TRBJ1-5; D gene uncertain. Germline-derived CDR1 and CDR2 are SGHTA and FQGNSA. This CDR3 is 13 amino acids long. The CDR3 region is CASSLGSSQPQHF. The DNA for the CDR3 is TGTGCCAGCAGCTTGGGTAGCAGTCAGCCCCAGCATTTT.

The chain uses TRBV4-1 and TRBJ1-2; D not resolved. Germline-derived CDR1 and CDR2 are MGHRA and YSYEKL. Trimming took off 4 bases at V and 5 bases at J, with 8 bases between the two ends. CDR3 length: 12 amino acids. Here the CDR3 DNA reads TGCGCCAGCAGCCCAAACGGATATGGCTACACCTTC. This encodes CASSPNGYGYTF.

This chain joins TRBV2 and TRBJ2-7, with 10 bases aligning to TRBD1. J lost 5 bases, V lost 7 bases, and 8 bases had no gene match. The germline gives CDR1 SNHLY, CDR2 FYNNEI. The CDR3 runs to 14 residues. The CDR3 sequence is CASTGGQGFDEQYF. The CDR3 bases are TGTGCCAGCACCGGGGGACAGGGGTTCGACGAGCAGTACTTC.

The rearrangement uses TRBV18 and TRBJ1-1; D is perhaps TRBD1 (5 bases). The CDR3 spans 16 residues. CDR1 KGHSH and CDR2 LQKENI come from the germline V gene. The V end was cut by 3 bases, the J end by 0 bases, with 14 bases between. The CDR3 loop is CASSPLGRGLNTEAFF. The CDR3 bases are TGTGCCAGCTCACCCCTCGGGAGGGGCCTGAACACTGAAGCTTTCTTT.

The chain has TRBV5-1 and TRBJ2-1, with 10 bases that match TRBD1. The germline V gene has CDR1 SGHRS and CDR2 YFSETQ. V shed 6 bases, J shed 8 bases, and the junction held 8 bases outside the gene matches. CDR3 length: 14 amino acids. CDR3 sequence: CASNGQGEGHEQFF. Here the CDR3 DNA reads TGCGCCAGCAACGGACAGGGGGAAGGGCATGAGCAGTTCTTC.

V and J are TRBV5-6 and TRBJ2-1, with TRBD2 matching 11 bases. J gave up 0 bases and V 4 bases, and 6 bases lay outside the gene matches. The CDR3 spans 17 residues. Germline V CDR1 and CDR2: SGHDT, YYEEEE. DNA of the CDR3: TGTGCCAGCAGCCAGGGACTAGCGGCCGCCTCCTACAATGAGCAGTTCTTC. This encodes CASSQGLAAASYNEQFF.

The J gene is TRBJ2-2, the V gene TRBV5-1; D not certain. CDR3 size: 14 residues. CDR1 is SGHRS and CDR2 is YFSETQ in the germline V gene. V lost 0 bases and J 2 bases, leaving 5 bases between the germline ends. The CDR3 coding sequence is TGCGCCAGCAGCTTGGAGGGAAACACCGGGGAGCTGTTTTTT. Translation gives CASSLEGNTGELFF.

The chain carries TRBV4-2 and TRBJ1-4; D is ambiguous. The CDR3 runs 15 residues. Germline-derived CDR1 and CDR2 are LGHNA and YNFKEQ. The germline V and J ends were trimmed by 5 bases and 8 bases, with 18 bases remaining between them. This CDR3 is CASSGDSVRREKLFF. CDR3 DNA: TGTGCCAGCAGCGGAGACTCGGTCAGGAGGGAAAAACTGTTTTTT.

In DNA form, the CDR3 reads TGCGCCAGCAGCTTCGGGACTAGCGGGATCTACGAGCAGTACTTC. It specifies CASSFGTSGIYEQYF. The chain recombines TRBV5-1 with TRBJ2-7; 13 bases line up with TRBD2. The CDR3 totals 15 residues. V lost 2 bases and J lost 3; bases outside the gene matches: 2. Germline CDR1 is SGHRS and CDR2 is YFSETQ.